This paragraph reports one T cell receptor beta chain. No antigen is known for it. One end of the junction is discordant with germline, which a read error may explain. Through Arm-PCR of CDR3 regions and iRepertoire HTBI primers, TCR beta libraries were built. TCRdb independently ran MiXCR on the multiplex PCR reads; one entry per CDR3 protein. This table has fewer than 450,000 distinct CDR3 sequences, around 21% appearing once. This sample's time point: persistent/refractory GD, antithyroid drugs over 5 years with positive TRAb. Extracted RNA from PBMCs served as the source of the TCR library. This sample is drawn from a study of regulatory T cells in long-lasting Graves disease. The overall study: A definition of persistent Graves' disease required over 5 years of antithyroid drugs plus positive TSH receptor antibodies.

Findings of the study overall: Favored usage of TRBV28, TRBJ1-2 and TRBJ2-5 was recorded in persistent disease. Newly diagnosed Graves' patients had higher TCR diversity than persistent ones.

The length of the CDR3 is 18 residues. The sample was peripheral blood mononuclear cells (PBMCs), taken when the disease was refractory, from a patient treated with antithyroid drugs. The chain joins TRBV12-3 or TRBV12-4 to TRBJ2-5, with 9 bases matching TRBD1. The clonotype was recovered from a female donor with Graves disease. The CDR3 bases are TGTACCAGCAGCGGAGGGACGGGGACAGGGACAAACCAAGAGACCCAGTACTTC. Translated, it gives CTSSGGTGTGTNQETQYF.